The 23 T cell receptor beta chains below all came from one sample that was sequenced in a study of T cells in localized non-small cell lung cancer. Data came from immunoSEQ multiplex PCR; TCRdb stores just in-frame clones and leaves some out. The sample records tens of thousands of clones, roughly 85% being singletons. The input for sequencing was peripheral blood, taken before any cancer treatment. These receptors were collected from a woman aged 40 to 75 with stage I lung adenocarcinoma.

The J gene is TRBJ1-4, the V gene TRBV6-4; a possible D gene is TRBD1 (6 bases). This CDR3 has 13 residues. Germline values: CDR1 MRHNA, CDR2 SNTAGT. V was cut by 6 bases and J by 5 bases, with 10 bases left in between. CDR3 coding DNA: TGTGCCAGCAGCCGAGGACAGAATGAAAAACTGTTTTTT. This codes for CASSRGQNEKLFF.

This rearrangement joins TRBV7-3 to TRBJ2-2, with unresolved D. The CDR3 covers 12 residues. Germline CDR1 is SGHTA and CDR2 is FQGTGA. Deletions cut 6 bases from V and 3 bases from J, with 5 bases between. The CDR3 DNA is TGTGCCAGCAGGGCCCACACCGGGGAGCTGTTTTTT. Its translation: CASRAHTGELFF.

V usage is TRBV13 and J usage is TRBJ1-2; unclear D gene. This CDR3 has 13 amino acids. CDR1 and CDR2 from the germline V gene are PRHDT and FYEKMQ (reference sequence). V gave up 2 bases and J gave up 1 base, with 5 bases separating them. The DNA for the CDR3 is TGTGCCAGCAGCTTAATGGGTAACTATGGCTACACCTTC. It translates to CASSLMGNYGYTF.

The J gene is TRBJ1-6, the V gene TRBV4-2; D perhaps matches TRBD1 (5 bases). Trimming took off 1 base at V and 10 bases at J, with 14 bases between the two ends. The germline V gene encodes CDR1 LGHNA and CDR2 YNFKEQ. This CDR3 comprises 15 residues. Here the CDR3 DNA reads TGTGCCAGCAGCCAAGGACCGTTGGGGGAATCACCCCTCCACTTT. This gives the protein CASSQGPLGESPLHF.

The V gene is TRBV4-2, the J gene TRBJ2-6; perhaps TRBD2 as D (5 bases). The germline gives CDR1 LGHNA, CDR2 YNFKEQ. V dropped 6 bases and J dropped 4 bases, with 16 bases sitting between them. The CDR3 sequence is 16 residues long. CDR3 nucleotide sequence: TGTGCCAGCAGTCTAAGCGGATCGATAGGGGCCAACGTCCTGACTTTC. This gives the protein CASSLSGSIGANVLTF.

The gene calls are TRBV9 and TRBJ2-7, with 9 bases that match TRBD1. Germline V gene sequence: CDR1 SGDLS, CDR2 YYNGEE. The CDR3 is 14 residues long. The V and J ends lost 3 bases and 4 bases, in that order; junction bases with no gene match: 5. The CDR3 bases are TGTGCCAGCAGCGCCACAGGGGGCAGTTACGAGCAGTACTTC. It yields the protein CASSATGGSYEQYF. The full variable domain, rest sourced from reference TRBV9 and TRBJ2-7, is DSGVTQTPKHLITATGQRVTLRCSPRSGDLSVYWYQQSLDQGLQFLIQYYNGEERAKGNILERFSAQQFPDLHSELNLSSLELGDSALYFCASSATGGSYEQYFGPGTRLTVT.

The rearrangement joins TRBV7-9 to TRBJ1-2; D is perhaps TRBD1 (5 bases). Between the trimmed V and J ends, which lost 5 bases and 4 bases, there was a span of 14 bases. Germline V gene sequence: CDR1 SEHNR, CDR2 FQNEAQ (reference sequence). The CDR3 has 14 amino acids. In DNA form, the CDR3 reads TGTGCCAGCAGCACCTCGGGACCTCTCTATGGCTACACCTTC. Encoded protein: CASSTSGPLYGYTF.

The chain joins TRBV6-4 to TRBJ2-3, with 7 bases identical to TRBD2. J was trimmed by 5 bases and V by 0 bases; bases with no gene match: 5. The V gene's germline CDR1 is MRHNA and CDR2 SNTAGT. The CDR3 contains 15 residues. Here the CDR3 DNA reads TGTGCCAGCAGTGACTCAGCGGGGTCGGTAGATACGCAGTATTTT. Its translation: CASSDSAGSVDTQYF.

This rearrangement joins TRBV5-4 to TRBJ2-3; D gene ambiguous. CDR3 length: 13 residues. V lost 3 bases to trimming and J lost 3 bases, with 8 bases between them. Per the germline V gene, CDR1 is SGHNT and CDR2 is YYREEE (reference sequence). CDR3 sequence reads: CASSSKDTDTQYF. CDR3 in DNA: TGTGCCAGCAGCTCGAAGGATACAGATACGCAGTATTTT. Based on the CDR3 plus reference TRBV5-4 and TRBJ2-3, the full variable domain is ETGVTQSPTHLIKTRGQQVTLRCSSQSGHNTVSWYQQALGQGPQFIFQYYREEENGRGNFPPRFSGLQFPNYSSELNVNALELDDSALYLCASSSKDTDTQYFGPGTRLTVL.

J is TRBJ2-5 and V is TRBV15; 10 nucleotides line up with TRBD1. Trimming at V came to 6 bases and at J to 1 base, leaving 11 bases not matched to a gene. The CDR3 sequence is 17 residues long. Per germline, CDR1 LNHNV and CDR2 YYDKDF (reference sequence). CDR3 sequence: CATSQPTGGESQETQYF. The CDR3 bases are TGTGCCACCAGTCAGCCGACAGGGGGCGAGTCCCAAGAGACCCAGTACTTC.

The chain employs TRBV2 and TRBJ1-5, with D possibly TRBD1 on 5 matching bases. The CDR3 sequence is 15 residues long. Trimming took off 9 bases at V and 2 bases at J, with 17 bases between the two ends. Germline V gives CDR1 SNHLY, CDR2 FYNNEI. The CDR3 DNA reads TGTGCCAGTACCGGGGCTCAGGACCGCAATCAGCCCCAGCATTTT. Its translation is CASTGAQDRNQPQHF.

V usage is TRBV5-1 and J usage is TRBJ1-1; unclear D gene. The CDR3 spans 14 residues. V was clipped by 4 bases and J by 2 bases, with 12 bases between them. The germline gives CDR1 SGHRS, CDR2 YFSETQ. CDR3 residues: CASSLRWDNTEAFF. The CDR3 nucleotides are TGCGCCAGCAGCCTGAGGTGGGATAACACTGAAGCTTTCTTT.

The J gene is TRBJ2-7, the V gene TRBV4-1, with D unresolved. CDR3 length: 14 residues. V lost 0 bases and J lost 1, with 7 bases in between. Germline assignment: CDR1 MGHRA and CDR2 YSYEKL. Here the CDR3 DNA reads TGCGCCAGCAGCCAAGAGGGCAGGTCCTACGAGCAGTACTTC. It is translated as CASSQEGRSYEQYF.

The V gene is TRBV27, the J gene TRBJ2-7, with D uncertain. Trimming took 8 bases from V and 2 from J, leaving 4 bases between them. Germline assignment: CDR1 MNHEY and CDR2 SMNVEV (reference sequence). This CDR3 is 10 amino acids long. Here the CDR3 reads CASSPYEQYF. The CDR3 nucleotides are TGTGCCAGCTCACCCTACGAGCAGTACTTC.

The CDR3: CASTRPGLAGGREQYF. CDR3 DNA sequence: TGTGCCAGCACCCGACCCGGACTAGCGGGGGGGCGGGAGCAGTACTTC. The chain combines TRBV7-2 with TRBJ2-7, with 15 nucleotides matching TRBD2. The germline V gene encodes CDR1 SGHTA and CDR2 FQGNSA. The CDR3 totals 16 residues. V was pared by 7 bases and J by 7 bases, with 11 bases of the junction left unmatched.

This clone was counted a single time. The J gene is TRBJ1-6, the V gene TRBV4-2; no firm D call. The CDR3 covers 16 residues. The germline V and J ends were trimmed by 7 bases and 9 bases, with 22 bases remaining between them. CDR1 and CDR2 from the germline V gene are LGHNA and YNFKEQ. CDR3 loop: CASTRGPAIEGSPLHF. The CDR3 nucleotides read TGTGCCAGCACTCGGGGTCCGGCCATAGAGGGTTCACCCCTCCACTTT.

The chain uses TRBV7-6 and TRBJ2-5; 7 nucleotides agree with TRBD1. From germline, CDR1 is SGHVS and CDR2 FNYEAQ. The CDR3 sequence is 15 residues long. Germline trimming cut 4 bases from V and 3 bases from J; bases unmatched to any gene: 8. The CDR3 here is CASSSRRDSEETQYF. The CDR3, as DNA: TGTGCCAGCAGCTCTCGACGGGACAGCGAAGAGACCCAGTACTTC. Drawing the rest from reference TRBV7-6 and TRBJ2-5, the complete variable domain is GAGVSQSPRYKVTKRGQDVALRCDPISGHVSLYWYRQALGQGPEFLTYFNYEAQQDKSGLPNDRFSAERPEGSISTLTIQRTEQRDSAMYRCASSSRRDSEETQYFGPGTRLLVL.

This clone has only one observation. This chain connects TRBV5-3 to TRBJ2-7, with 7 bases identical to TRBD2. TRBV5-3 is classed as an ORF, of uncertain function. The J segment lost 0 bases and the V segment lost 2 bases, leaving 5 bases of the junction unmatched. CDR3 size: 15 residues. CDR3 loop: CARSLAGSSSYEQYF. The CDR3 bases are TGTGCCAGAAGCTTAGCGGGATCGAGCTCCTACGAGCAGTACTTC.

CDR3 region: CASSPGGPPNTGELFF. The CDR3 nucleotides are TGTGCCAGCAGCCCCGGTGGGCCTCCGAACACCGGGGAGCTGTTTTTT. The chain uses TRBV2 and TRBJ2-2, with no clear D. CDR3 size: 16 residues. Germline V CDR1 and CDR2: SNHLY, FYNNEI. The V end lost 6 bases, the J end lost 0 bases, and 14 bases lay between the germline ends.

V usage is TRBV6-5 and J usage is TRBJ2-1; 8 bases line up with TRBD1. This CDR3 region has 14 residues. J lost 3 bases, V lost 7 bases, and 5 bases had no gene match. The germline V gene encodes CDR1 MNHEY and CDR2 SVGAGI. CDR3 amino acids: CASTLTGDYNEQFF. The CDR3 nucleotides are TGTGCCAGCACCCTGACAGGGGACTACAATGAGCAGTTCTTC.

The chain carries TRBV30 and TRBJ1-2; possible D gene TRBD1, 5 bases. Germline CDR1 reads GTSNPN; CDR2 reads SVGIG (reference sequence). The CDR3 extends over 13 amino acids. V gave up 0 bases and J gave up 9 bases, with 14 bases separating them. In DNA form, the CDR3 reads TGTGCCTGGAGTGTACGGAGAGGGGCAAGCTACACCTTC. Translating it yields CAWSVRRGASYTF.

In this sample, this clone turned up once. CDR3: CASRPGTGDTEAFF. The CDR3 nucleotides are TGTGCCAGCAGACCCGGGACAGGGGACACTGAAGCTTTCTTT. The chain recombines TRBV28 with TRBJ1-1; 10 bases line up with TRBD1. The CDR3 is 14 amino acids. V trimming: 6 bases; J trimming: 3 bases; junction bases outside the gene matches: 4. Germline V CDR1 and CDR2: MDHEN, SYDVKM.

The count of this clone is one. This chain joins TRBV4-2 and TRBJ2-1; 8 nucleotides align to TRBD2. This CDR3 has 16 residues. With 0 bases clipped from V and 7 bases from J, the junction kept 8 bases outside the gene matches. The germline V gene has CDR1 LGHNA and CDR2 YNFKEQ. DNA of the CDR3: TGTGCCAGCAGCCAAGAGGAAACGGGGGGGCCGAATGAGCAGTTCTTC. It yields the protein CASSQEETGGPNEQFF.